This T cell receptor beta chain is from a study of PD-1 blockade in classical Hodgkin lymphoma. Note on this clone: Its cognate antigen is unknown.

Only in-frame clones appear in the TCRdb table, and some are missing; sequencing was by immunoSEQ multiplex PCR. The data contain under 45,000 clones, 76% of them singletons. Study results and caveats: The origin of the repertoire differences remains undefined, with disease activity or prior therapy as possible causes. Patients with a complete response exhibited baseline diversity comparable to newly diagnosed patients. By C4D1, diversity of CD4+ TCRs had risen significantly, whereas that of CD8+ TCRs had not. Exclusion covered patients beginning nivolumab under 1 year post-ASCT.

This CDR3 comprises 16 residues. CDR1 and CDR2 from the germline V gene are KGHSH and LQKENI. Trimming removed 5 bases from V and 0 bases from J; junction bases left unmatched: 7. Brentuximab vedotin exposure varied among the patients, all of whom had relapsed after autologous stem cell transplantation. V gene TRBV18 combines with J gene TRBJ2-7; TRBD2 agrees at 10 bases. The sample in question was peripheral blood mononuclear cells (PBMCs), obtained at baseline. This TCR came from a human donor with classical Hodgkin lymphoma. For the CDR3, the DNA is TGTGCCAGCTCAACGCTCGGACTAGCGGACTCCTACGAGCAGTACTTC. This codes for CASSTLGLADSYEQYF.